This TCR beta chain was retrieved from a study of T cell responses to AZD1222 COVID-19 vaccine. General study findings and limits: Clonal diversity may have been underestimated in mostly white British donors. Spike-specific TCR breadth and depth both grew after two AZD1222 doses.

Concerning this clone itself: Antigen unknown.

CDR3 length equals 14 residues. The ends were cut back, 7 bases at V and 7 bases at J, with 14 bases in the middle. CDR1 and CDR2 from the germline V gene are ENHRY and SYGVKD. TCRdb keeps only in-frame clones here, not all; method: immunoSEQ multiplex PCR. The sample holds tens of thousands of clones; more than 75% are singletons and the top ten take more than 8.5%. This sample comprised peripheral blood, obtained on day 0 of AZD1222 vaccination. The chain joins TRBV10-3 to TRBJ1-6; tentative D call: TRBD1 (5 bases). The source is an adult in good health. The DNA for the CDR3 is TGTGCCATCAATCGGGACGGAAGGAATTCACCCCTCCACTTT. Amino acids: CAINRDGRNSPLHF.